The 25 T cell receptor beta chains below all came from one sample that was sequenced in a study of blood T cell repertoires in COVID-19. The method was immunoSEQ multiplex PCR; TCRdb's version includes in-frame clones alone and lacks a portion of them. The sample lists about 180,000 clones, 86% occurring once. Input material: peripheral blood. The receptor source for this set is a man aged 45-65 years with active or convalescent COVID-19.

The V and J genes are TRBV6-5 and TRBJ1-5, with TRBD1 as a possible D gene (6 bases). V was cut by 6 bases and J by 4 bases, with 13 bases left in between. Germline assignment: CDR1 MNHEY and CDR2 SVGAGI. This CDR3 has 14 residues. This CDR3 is CASRQQGENQPQHF. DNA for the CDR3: TGTGCCAGCAGACAACAGGGTGAGAATCAGCCCCAGCATTTT.

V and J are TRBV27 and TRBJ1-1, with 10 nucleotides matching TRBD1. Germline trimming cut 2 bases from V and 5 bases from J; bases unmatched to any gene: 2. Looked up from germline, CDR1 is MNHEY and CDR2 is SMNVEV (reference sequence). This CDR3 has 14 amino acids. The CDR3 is CASSLDRGRTEAFF. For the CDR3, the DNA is TGTGCCAGCAGTTTAGACAGGGGGCGGACTGAAGCTTTCTTT.

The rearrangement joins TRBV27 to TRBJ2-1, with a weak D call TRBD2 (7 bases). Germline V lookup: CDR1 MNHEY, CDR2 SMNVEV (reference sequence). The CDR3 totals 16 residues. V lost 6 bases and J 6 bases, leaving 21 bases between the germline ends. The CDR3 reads CASSLRGGVVGNEQFF. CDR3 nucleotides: TGTGCCAGCAGCCTTAGGGGGGGGGTGGTGGGCAATGAGCAGTTCTTC.

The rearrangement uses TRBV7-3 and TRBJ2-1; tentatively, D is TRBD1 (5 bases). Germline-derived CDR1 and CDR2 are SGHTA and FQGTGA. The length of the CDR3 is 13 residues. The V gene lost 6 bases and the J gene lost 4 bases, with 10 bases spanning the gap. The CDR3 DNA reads TGTGCCAGCAGTACTGGGGCATACAATGAGCAGTTCTTC. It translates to CASSTGAYNEQFF.

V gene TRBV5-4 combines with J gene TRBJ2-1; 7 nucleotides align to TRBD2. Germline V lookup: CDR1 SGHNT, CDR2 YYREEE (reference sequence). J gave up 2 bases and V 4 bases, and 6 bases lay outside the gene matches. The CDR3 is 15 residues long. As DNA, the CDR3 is TGTGCCAGCAGCCTTACTAGCGAAGCCTACAATGAGCAGTTCTTC. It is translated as CASSLTSEAYNEQFF.

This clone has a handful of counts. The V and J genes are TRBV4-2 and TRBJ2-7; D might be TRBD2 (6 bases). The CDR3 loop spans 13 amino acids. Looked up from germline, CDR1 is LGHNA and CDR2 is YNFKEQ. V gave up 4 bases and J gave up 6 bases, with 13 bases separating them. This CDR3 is CASSPSTSGEQYF. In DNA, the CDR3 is TGTGCCAGCAGCCCGTCGACTAGTGGCGAGCAGTACTTC.

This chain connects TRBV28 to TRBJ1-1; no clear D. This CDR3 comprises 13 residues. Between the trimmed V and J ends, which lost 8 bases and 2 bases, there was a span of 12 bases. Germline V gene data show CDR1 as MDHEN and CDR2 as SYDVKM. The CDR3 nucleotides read TGTGCCAGCTCCGGTCCGGTCAACACTGAAGCTTTCTTT. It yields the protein CASSGPVNTEAFF.

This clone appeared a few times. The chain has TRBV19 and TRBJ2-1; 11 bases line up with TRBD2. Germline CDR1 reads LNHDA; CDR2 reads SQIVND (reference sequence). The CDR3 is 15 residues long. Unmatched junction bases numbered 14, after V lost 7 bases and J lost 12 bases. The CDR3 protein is CASTSTSGNALGQFF. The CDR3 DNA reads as TGTGCCAGTACCTCGACTAGCGGGAACGCCCTAGGGCAGTTCTTC.

The CDR3 nucleotides are TGCGCCAGCAGGAATAGTCAGGGACAAAATAATTCACCCCTCCACTTT. As protein: CASRNSQGQNNSPLHF. This chain links TRBV5-1 with TRBJ1-6; D possibly corresponds to TRBD1 (6 bases). Trimming cost V 5 bases and J 5 bases, with 17 bases left between them. Germline V CDR1 and CDR2: SGHRS, YFSETQ. The CDR3 covers 16 residues.

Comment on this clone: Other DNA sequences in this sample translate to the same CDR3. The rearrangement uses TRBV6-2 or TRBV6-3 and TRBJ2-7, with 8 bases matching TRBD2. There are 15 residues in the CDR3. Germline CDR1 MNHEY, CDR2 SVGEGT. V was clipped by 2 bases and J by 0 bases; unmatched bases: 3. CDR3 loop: CASSYLTSGSYEQYF. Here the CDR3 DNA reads TGTGCCAGCAGTTACCTCACTAGCGGCTCCTACGAGCAGTACTTC.

The CDR3 nucleotides read TGTGCCAGTAGTATCCGGGGGGAGCAGTACTTC. Its protein product is CASSIRGEQYF. The chain links TRBV19 to TRBJ2-7; D may be TRBD2 (6 bases). The length of the CDR3 is 11 residues. The germline V gene encodes CDR1 LNHDA and CDR2 SQIVND (reference sequence). Trimming removed 3 bases from V and 7 bases from J, with 7 bases in between.

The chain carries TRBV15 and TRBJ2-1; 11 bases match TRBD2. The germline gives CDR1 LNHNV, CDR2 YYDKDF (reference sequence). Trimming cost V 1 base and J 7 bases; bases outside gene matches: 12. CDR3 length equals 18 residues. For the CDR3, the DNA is TGTGCCACCAGCAGAGGCATTCTAGCGGGGGGCCGCGTGAATGAGCAGTTCTTC. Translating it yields CATSRGILAGGRVNEQFF.

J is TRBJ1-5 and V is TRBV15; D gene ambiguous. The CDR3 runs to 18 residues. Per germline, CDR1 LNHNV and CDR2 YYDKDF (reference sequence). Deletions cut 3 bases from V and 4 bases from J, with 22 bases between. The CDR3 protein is CATSRVIMEGRSNQPQHF. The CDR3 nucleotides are TGTGCCACCAGCAGGGTTATCATGGAGGGAAGGTCAAATCAGCCCCAGCATTTT.

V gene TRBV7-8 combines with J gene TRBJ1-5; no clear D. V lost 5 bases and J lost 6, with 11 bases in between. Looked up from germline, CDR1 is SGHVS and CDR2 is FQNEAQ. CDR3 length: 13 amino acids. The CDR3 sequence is CASSLYEGQPQHF. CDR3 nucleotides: TGTGCCAGCAGCCTCTATGAGGGTCAGCCCCAGCATTTT.

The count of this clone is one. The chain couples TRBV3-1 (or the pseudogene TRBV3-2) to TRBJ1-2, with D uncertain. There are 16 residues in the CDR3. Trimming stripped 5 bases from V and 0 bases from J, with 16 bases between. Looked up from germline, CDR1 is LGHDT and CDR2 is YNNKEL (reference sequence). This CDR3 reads CASSKRRQPSNYGYTF. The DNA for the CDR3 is TGTGCCAGCAGCAAAAGGAGGCAGCCCTCTAACTATGGCTACACCTTC.

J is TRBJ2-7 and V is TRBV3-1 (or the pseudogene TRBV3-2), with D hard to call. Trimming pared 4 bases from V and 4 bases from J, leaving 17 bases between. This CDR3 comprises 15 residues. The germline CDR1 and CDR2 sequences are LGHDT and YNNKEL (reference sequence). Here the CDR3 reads CASSPSGSSGYEQYF. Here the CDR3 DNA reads TGTGCCAGCAGCCCAAGTGGTTCATCCGGTTACGAGCAGTACTTC.

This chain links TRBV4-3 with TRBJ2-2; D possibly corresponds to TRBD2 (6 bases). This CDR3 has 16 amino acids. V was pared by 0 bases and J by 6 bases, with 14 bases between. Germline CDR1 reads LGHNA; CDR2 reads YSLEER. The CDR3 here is CASSQDFGGGPGELFF. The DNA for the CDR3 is TGCGCCAGCAGCCAAGATTTTGGGGGAGGCCCCGGGGAGCTGTTTTTT.

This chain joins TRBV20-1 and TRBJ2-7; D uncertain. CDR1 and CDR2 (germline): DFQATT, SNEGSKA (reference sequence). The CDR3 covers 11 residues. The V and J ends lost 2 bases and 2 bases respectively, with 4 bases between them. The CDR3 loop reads CSARWPYEQYF. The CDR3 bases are TGCAGTGCTAGATGGCCCTACGAGCAGTACTTC.

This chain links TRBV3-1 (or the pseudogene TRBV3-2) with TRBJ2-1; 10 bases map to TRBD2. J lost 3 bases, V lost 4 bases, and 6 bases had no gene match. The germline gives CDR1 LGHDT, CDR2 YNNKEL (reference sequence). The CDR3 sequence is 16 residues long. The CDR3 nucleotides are TGTGCCAGCAGCCTCAGTGCTAGCGGGAGCTACAATGAGCAGTTCTTC. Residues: CASSLSASGSYNEQFF.

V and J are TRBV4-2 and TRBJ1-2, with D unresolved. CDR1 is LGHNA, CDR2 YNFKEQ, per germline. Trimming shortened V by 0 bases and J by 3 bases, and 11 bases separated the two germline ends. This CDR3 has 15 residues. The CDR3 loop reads CASSQDLGVDYGYTF. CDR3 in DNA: TGTGCCAGCAGCCAAGATCTCGGGGTTGACTATGGCTACACCTTC.

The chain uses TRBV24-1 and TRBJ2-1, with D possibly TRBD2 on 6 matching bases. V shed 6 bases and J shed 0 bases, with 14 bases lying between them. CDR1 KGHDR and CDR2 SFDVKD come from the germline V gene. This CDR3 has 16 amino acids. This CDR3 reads CATSTPGLSSYNEQFF. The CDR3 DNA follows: TGTGCCACCAGTACCCCGGGACTGAGCTCCTACAATGAGCAGTTCTTC.

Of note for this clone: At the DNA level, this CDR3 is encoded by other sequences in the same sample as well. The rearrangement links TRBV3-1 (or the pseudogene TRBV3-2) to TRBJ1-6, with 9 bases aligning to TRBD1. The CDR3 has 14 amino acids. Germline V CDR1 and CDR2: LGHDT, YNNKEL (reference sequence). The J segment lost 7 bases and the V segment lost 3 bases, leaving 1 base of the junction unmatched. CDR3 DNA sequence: TGTGCCAGCAGCCATGGACAGGGGAATTCACCCCTCCACTTT. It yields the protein CASSHGQGNSPLHF.

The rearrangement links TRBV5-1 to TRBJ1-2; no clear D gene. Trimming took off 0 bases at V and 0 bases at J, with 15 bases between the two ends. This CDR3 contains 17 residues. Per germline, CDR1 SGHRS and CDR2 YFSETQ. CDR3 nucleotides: TGCGCCAGCAGCTTGGGTGCCAGCGCCCTCACTAACTATGGCTACACCTTC. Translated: CASSLGASALTNYGYTF.

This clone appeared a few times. The CDR3 protein is CASSRGPDYLYEQYF. In DNA, the CDR3 is TGTGCCAGCAGTAGGGGTCCGGACTATCTCTACGAGCAGTACTTC. The chain is built from TRBV7-8 and TRBJ2-7, with D perhaps matching TRBD2 (6 bases). This CDR3 has 15 amino acids. Deletions cut 6 bases from V and 3 bases from J, with 18 bases between. CDR1 and CDR2 from the germline V gene are SGHVS and FQNEAQ.

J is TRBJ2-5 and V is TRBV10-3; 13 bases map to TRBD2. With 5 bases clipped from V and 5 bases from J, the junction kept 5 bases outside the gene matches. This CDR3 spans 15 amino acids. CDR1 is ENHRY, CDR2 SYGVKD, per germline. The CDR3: CAISRTSGSRETQYF. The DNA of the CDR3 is TGTGCCATCAGTCGGACTAGCGGGAGTCGTGAGACCCAGTACTTC.